This T cell receptor beta chain was sequenced for a study of response to subunit inactivated influenza vaccine. Study results and limitations: It was suggested by the authors that few new T cells are recruited by each seasonal influenza vaccination.

TCRdb itself ran the RT-PCR reads through MiXCR, one entry per CDR3 protein. Among about 780,000 distinct CDR3 sequences listed, under 20% were seen once. In regard to this clonotype: Its antigen is currently unknown.

Germline loops: CDR1 ENHRY, CDR2 SYGVKD. CDR3 length: 14 residues. V shed 6 bases and J 0 bases; nucleotides not matched to a gene: 2. The input for sequencing was PBMCs from blood, taken roughly 5 days after vaccination. The rearrangement uses TRBV10-3 and TRBJ2-5; TRBD1 matches 9 bases. This TCR was recovered from a man aged 50 to 59 who received an inactivated influenza vaccine. CDR3 in DNA: TGTGCCATCAGGGGGACAGGGAACCAAGAGACCCAGTACTTC. Translation gives CAIRGTGNQETQYF.